These 14 T cell receptor beta chains came from one sample sequenced in a study of blood T cell repertoires in COVID-19. The method was immunoSEQ multiplex PCR; TCRdb's version includes in-frame clones alone and lacks a portion of them. The sample has around 310,000 clones, around 90% seen once; the top ten hold about 1%. Sequenced material: peripheral blood. All receptors derive from a woman aged 40 to 55 with COVID-19, enrolled during active disease.

The chain employs TRBV29-1 and TRBJ2-2; 7 bases match TRBD2. Germline V gene sequence: CDR1 SQVTM, CDR2 ANQGSEA. J lost 5 bases, V lost 4 bases, and 7 bases had no gene match. CDR3 length equals 14 residues. The CDR3, as DNA: TGCAGCGTTGTGGCTAGCGGCACAACCGGGGAGCTGTTTTTT. It yields the protein CSVVASGTTGELFF.

The rearrangement joins TRBV7-2 to TRBJ1-2, with D maybe TRBD1 (6 bases). With 1 base removed from V and 2 bases from J, the gap between germline ends came to 8 bases. The CDR3 is 14 residues long. Germline V gene lookup returns CDR1 SGHTA and CDR2 FQGNSA. CDR3 DNA sequence: TGTGCCAGCAGCTTAGACACAGGGAACTATGGCTACACCTTC. Its translation: CASSLDTGNYGYTF.

V usage is TRBV7-8 and J usage is TRBJ1-1; D ambiguous. CDR3 size: 15 residues. V was trimmed by 0 bases and J by 5 bases, leaving 13 bases between them. Germline V gene lookup returns CDR1 SGHVS and CDR2 FQNEAQ. CDR3 region: CASSLASLTGTEAFF. CDR3 nucleotide sequence: TGTGCCAGCAGCTTAGCTTCCCTGACGGGAACTGAAGCTTTCTTT.

The chain carries TRBV7-3 and TRBJ2-6; no clear D gene. The germline V gene encodes CDR1 SGHTA and CDR2 FQGTGA. V shed 4 bases and J shed 1 base, with 8 bases lying between them. The CDR3 has 15 residues. This CDR3 reads CASSSLRSGANVLTF. The CDR3 nucleotides read TGTGCCAGCAGCTCACTGCGGTCTGGGGCCAACGTCCTGACTTTC.

This chain uses TRBV10-3 with TRBJ2-5, with TRBD1 matching 7 bases. Germline V gene lookup returns CDR1 ENHRY and CDR2 SYGVKD. J lost 2 bases, V lost 8 bases, and 8 bases had no gene match. CDR3 length equals 14 residues. CDR3 in DNA: TGTGCCATCGGCCGACAGGGCTCTCAAGAGACCCAGTACTTC. This gives the protein CAIGRQGSQETQYF.

This chain joins TRBV7-2 and TRBJ2-7; TRBD1 matches 7 bases. Trimming at V came to 5 bases and at J to 0 bases, leaving 7 bases not matched to a gene. The CDR3 is 15 residues long. CDR1 and CDR2 from the germline V gene are SGHTA and FQGNSA. CDR3 residues: CASSPQGTASYEQYF. CDR3 in DNA: TGTGCCAGCAGCCCCCAAGGGACAGCCTCCTACGAGCAGTACTTC.

The rearrangement links TRBV5-4 to TRBJ1-2; perhaps TRBD1 as D (5 bases). The CDR3 is made up of 14 amino acids. Germline V gene lookup returns CDR1 SGHNT and CDR2 YYREEE (reference sequence). V gave up 0 bases and J gave up 13 bases, with 19 bases separating them. CDR3 DNA: TGTGCCAGCAGCTTGGTTGGGGGGGGGAAGCTTCTCACCTTC. Translation: CASSLVGGGKLLTF.

V usage is TRBV7-9 and J usage is TRBJ1-3; D might be TRBD1 (5 bases). Trimming shortened V by 5 bases and J by 0 bases, and 11 bases separated the two germline ends. Germline assignment: CDR1 SEHNR and CDR2 FQNEAQ (reference sequence). This CDR3 has 15 amino acids. Here the CDR3 DNA reads TGTGCCAGCAGCCCCATAGGGGACTCTGGAAACACCATATATTTT. It yields the protein CASSPIGDSGNTIYF.

The rearrangement links TRBV14 to TRBJ2-1, with 14 bases aligning to TRBD2. The CDR3 is 20 residues long. Losses at the gene ends were 0 bases for V and 5 bases for J; bases not matched to a gene: 12. The germline CDR1 and CDR2 sequences are SGHDN and FVKESK. CDR3 in amino acids: CASSQDFSGTSGRSNNEQFF. The CDR3, as DNA: TGTGCCAGCAGCCAAGATTTTTCCGGGACTAGCGGGAGATCGAACAATGAGCAGTTCTTC.

This rearrangement joins TRBV6-5 to TRBJ2-7, with 9 bases fitting TRBD1. In germline, CDR1 is MNHEY, CDR2 SVGAGI. V was clipped by 6 bases and J by 1 base; unmatched bases: 7. CDR3 length: 15 amino acids. The CDR3 protein is CASRGGTGLSYEQYF. CDR3 coding DNA: TGTGCCAGCAGGGGAGGGACAGGGTTATCCTACGAGCAGTACTTC.

This chain joins TRBV11-3 and TRBJ1-1; 7 bases line up with TRBD1. The junction had 7 bases not matched to a gene; V was cut back by 2 bases and J by 1 base. Germline V gene lookup returns CDR1 SGHNT and CDR2 YENEEA. The CDR3 has 16 amino acids. CDR3 in amino acids: CASSLTGEGANTEAFF. As DNA, the CDR3 is TGTGCCAGCAGCTTAACAGGGGAAGGGGCGAACACTGAAGCTTTCTTT. Full variable domain (missing parts from reference TRBV11-3 and TRBJ1-1): EAGVVQSPRYKIIEKKQPVAFWCNPISGHNTLYWYLQNLGQGPELLIRYENEEAVDDSQLPKDRFSAERLKGVDSTLKIQPAELGDSAVYLCASSLTGEGANTEAFFGQGTRLTVV.

The chain uses TRBV14 and TRBJ2-5; 9 nucleotides agree with TRBD1. This CDR3 is built from 13 residues. Trimming cost V 6 bases and J 8 bases; bases outside gene matches: 7. CDR1 SGHDN and CDR2 FVKESK come from the germline V gene. CDR3 loop: CASRARDRETQYF. CDR3 DNA sequence: TGTGCCAGCAGGGCTCGGGACAGGGAAACCCAGTACTTC.

This clone was recorded a few times. The genes are TRBV28 and TRBJ2-7; 7 nucleotides align to TRBD1. The CDR3 spans 15 residues. J was trimmed by 3 bases and V by 6 bases; bases with no gene match: 11. The germline V gene encodes CDR1 MDHEN and CDR2 SYDVKM. The CDR3 reads CASSLRSGTVYEQYF. For the CDR3, the DNA is TGTGCCAGCAGCCTAAGGTCGGGGACAGTCTACGAGCAGTACTTC.

This chain connects TRBV7-8 to TRBJ2-5; 10 bases fit TRBD1. V shed 1 base, J shed 5 bases, and the junction held 13 bases outside the gene matches. CDR3 length: 18 amino acids. Germline-derived CDR1 and CDR2 are SGHVS and FQNEAQ. The CDR3 region has the DNA TGTGCCAGCAGCTTAGGAGTCGGGCGGGACAGGGGCTCGGAGACCCAGTACTTC. This gives the protein CASSLGVGRDRGSETQYF.